The 21 T cell receptor beta chains below come from one sample, sequenced in a study of CD8+ T cells in alopecia areata. Treatment noted: oral pan-JAK inhibitor, 5-10 mg twice daily. TCR sequencing used cDNA made by reverse transcription of extracted RNA. TCRdb's copy holds only in-frame clones and misses some; the assay was immunoSEQ multiplex PCR. The table has 150,000 to 250,000 clones, 58% seen once. Sample: CD4+ T cells sorted from blood, taken at week 24, from a patient treated with tofacitinib. The source of these receptors is a human donor with alopecia areata.

The rearrangement joins TRBV29-1 to TRBJ1-1; D remains unclear. CDR1 and CDR2 (germline): SQVTM, ANQGSEA. V was shortened by 6 bases and J by 3 bases, with 14 bases between the two germline ends. This CDR3 is 13 amino acids long. The CDR3 bases are TGCAGCGTGGGAGTTGCGACGGACACTGAAGCTTTCTTT. The encoded protein is CSVGVATDTEAFF.

The table lists this clone with a count of one. The CDR3 nucleotides read TGTGCCAGCAGCTCCCGGCGGGGGTCGTTGGAGACCCAGTACTTC. Translation gives CASSSRRGSLETQYF. The chain joins TRBV27 to TRBJ2-5, with 7 bases aligning to TRBD2. V lost 6 bases and J lost 5; bases outside the gene matches: 12. Germline-derived CDR1 and CDR2 are MNHEY and SMNVEV (reference sequence). CDR3 length: 15 residues.

V and J are TRBV4-2 and TRBJ1-5, with D tentatively TRBD1 (5 bases). This CDR3 spans 14 amino acids. V shed 0 bases and J shed 4 bases, with 7 bases lying between them. Germline assignment: CDR1 LGHNA and CDR2 YNFKEQ. The CDR3 coding sequence is TGTGCCAGCAGCCAAGAACAGGAAAATCAGCCCCAGCATTTT. Translated, it gives CASSQEQENQPQHF.

This clone has only a few counts. The J gene is TRBJ2-7, the V gene TRBV29-1; 11 nucleotides line up with TRBD2. Germline V lookup: CDR1 SQVTM, CDR2 ANQGSEA. V was pared by 3 bases and J by 6 bases, with 7 bases of the junction left unmatched. There are 14 residues in the CDR3. In DNA, the CDR3 is TGCAGCGTTGACAAAGTAGCGGGAGGGGGCGAGCAGTACTTC. This gives the protein CSVDKVAGGGEQYF.

This clone was observed a few times. The chain joins TRBV5-4 to TRBJ2-3; perhaps TRBD1 as D (5 bases). V lost 0 bases and J 4 bases, leaving 6 bases between the germline ends. In germline, CDR1 is SGHNT, CDR2 YYREEE (reference sequence). The CDR3 sequence is 13 residues long. CDR3 region: CASSLETADTQYF. Here the CDR3 DNA reads TGTGCCAGCAGCTTGGAGACAGCAGATACGCAGTATTTT.

The J gene is TRBJ2-2, the V gene TRBV30, with TRBD2 matching 8 bases. The V segment lost 0 bases and the J segment 7 bases; nucleotides outside the gene matches: 7. CDR1 is GTSNPN, CDR2 SVGIG, per germline (reference sequence). The CDR3 loop spans 15 amino acids. The CDR3 region is CAWSVLLREGGELFF. The CDR3 bases are TGTGCCTGGAGTGTACTTCTCCGGGAGGGCGGGGAGCTGTTTTTT.

The chain combines TRBV15 with TRBJ2-1; tentative D call: TRBD2 (6 bases). The V gene lost 2 bases and the J gene lost 6 bases, with 14 bases spanning the gap. CDR1 and CDR2 from the germline V gene are LNHNV and YYDKDF (reference sequence). The CDR3 length is 15 residues. In nucleotides, the CDR3 is TGTGCCACCAGCAGACCCGCCCGGGGGACCAATGAGCAGTTCTTC. As protein: CATSRPARGTNEQFF.

The rearrangement links TRBV29-1 to TRBJ2-4; 10 bases map to TRBD2. CDR3 length: 18 residues. Trimming at V came to 2 bases and at J to 1 base, leaving 11 bases not matched to a gene. Germline loops: CDR1 SQVTM, CDR2 ANQGSEA. The CDR3: CSVELTSGVGLAKNIQYF. The CDR3, as DNA: TGCAGCGTTGAACTAACTAGCGGGGTTGGTTTGGCCAAAAACATTCAGTACTTC.

In this sample, this clone turned up a few times. The CDR3 nucleotides are TGTGCCAGCAGCCCTTCTGTAGGACTGAGCTCCTACGAGCAGTACTTC. It specifies CASSPSVGLSSYEQYF. This rearrangement joins TRBV4-2 to TRBJ2-7; weak D call: TRBD2 (5 bases). Looked up from germline, CDR1 is LGHNA and CDR2 is YNFKEQ. The CDR3 contains 16 residues. V was cut by 4 bases and J by 0 bases, with 16 bases left in between.

This sequence joins TRBV5-1 and TRBJ1-6; D may be TRBD1 (6 bases). This CDR3 has 15 residues. V was cut by 1 base and J by 5 bases, with 10 bases left in between. CDR1 and CDR2 (germline): SGHRS, YFSETQ. The CDR3 DNA follows: TGCGCCAGCAGCTTGTCAGGGGCGAATAATTCACCCCTCCACTTT. Translated, it gives CASSLSGANNSPLHF.

This clone was picked up a small number of times. The rearrangement joins TRBV28 to TRBJ2-4, with D uncertain. The ends were cut back, 4 bases at V and 16 bases at J, with 17 bases in the middle. The CDR3 covers 12 residues. Germline V gene lookup returns CDR1 MDHEN and CDR2 SYDVKM. The CDR3 region has the DNA TGTGCCAGCAGTTCAGCAGGCCCCTTACCTTACTTC. This gives the protein CASSSAGPLPYF.

The genes are TRBV7-2 and TRBJ1-1, with TRBD1 identical over 7 bases. The CDR3 has 14 amino acids. From germline, CDR1 is SGHTA and CDR2 FQGNSA. The V segment lost 5 bases and the J segment 3 bases; nucleotides outside the gene matches: 6. CDR3 region: CASSKGQKDTEAFF. Here the CDR3 DNA reads TGTGCCAGCAGCAAGGGACAGAAGGACACTGAAGCTTTCTTT.

This clone has more than one count but fewer than ten. This chain connects TRBV7-9 to TRBJ1-5; D perhaps matches TRBD1 (5 bases). The germline V gene has CDR1 SEHNR and CDR2 FQNEAQ (reference sequence). The CDR3 loop spans 14 amino acids. With 0 bases removed from V and 4 bases from J, the gap between germline ends came to 7 bases. This CDR3 is CASSLAGENQPQHF. CDR3 sequence (DNA): TGTGCCAGCAGCTTAGCGGGGGAGAATCAGCCCCAGCATTTT.

This chain connects TRBV5-6 to TRBJ2-7, with a possible D match to TRBD2 (5 bases). The CDR3 loop spans 14 amino acids. Germline CDR1 is SGHDT and CDR2 is YYEEEE. The V gene lost 4 bases and the J gene lost 0 bases, with 11 bases spanning the gap. The DNA of the CDR3 is TGTGCCAGCAGCAGGCGGAGGAGCTCCTACGAGCAGTACTTC. Its translation is CASSRRRSSYEQYF.

This clone was observed a few times. The V call is TRBV19, the J call TRBJ1-5; D gene ambiguous. The germline CDR1 and CDR2 sequences are LNHDA and SQIVND (reference sequence). CDR3 size: 13 residues. V lost 11 bases, J lost 7 bases, and 18 bases lay in between. CDR3 coding DNA: TGTGCCTCTTCACGAACAGTTCGGCAGCCCCAGCATTTT. It codes for CASSRTVRQPQHF.

The rearrangement uses TRBV2 and TRBJ2-1; 10 positions agree with TRBD1. Unmatched junction bases numbered 7, after V lost 7 bases and J lost 7 bases. The CDR3 is made up of 14 amino acids. CDR1 and CDR2 (germline): SNHLY, FYNNEI. CDR3: CASTRQGAGNEQFF. CDR3 sequence (DNA): TGTGCCAGCACTAGACAGGGGGCAGGTAATGAGCAGTTCTTC. Together with reference TRBV2 and TRBJ2-1, the CDR3 gives the full variable domain: EPEVTQTPSHQVTQMGQEVILRCVPISNHLYFYWYRQILGQKVEFLVSFYNNEISEKSEIFDDQFSVERPDGSNFTLKIRSTKLEDSAMYFCASTRQGAGNEQFFGPGTRLTVL.

The chain joins TRBV5-4 to TRBJ1-1; 10 nucleotides match TRBD1. The V segment lost 2 bases and the J segment 4 bases; nucleotides outside the gene matches: 5. This CDR3 is built from 15 residues. Germline V CDR1 and CDR2: SGHNT, YYREEE (reference sequence). CDR3 sequence reads: CASSFSGTGVTEAFF. DNA for the CDR3: TGTGCCAGCAGCTTCTCGGGGACAGGGGTCACTGAAGCTTTCTTT. Full variable domain (missing parts from reference TRBV5-4 and TRBJ1-1): ETGVTQSPTHLIKTRGQQVTLRCSSQSGHNTVSWYQQALGQGPQFIFQYYREEENGRGNFPPRFSGLQFPNYSSELNVNALELDDSALYLCASSFSGTGVTEAFFGQGTRLTVV.

This clone was picked up a small number of times. This sequence joins TRBV2 and TRBJ2-3; D not certain. V dropped 2 bases and J dropped 0 bases, with 9 bases sitting between them. Germline loops: CDR1 SNHLY, CDR2 FYNNEI. The CDR3 totals 15 residues. CDR3 protein: CASSERATSTDTQYF. The CDR3 DNA reads as TGTGCCAGCAGTGAACGGGCGACTAGCACAGATACGCAGTATTTT.

In its sample, this clone was seen a few times. The rearrangement links TRBV25-1 to TRBJ2-1; D gene unclear. V lost 3 bases, J lost 9 bases, and 9 bases lay in between. Germline V gives CDR1 MGHDK, CDR2 SYGVNS. The CDR3 is made up of 12 amino acids. CDR3 residues: CASSEFNREQFF. The CDR3 DNA sequence: TGTGCCAGCAGTGAGTTCAACCGTGAGCAGTTCTTC.

This clone was counted between two and nine times. The chain has TRBV4-1 and TRBJ1-2, with D maybe TRBD1 (6 bases). Trimming removed 3 bases from V and 5 bases from J, with 10 bases in between. The CDR3 is made up of 13 amino acids. Germline CDR1 MGHRA, CDR2 YSYEKL. The CDR3 DNA sequence: TGCGCCAGCAGCCACGAGGGGGGGTATGGCTACACCTTC. As protein: CASSHEGGYGYTF.

This chain joins TRBV10-3 and TRBJ2-1; 11 nucleotides line up with TRBD2. With 6 bases clipped from V and 11 bases from J, the junction kept 9 bases outside the gene matches. This CDR3 has 14 residues. CDR1 and CDR2 from the germline V gene are ENHRY and SYGVKD. The CDR3 sequence: CAISGTSGLGKQFF. The CDR3 DNA reads as TGTGCCATCAGCGGGACTAGCGGCCTCGGTAAGCAGTTCTTC.